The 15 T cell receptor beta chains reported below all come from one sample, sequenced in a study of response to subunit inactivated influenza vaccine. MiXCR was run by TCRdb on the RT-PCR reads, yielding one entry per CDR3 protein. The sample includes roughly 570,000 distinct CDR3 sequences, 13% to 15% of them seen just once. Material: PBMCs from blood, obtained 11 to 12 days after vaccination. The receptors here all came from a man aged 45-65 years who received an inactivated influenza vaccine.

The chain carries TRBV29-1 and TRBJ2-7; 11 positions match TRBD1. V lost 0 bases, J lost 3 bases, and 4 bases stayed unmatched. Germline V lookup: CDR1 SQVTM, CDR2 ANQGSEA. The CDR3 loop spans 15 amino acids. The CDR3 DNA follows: TGCAGCGTTGAAGACCCGGGACAGGGGGTCTACGAGCAGTACTTC. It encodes CSVEDPGQGVYEQYF.

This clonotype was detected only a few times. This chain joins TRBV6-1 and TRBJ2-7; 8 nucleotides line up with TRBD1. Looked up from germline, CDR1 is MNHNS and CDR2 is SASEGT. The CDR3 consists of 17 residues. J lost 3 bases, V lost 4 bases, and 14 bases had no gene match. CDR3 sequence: CASSGPGTGFVRYEQYF. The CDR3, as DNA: TGTGCCAGCAGTGGGCCCGGGACAGGATTTGTTCGCTACGAGCAGTACTTC.

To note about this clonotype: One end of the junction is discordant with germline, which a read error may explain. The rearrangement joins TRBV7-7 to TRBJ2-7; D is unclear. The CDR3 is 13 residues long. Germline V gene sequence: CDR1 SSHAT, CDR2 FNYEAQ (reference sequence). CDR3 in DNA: TGTGCTAGCAGCCCCTCCATATTCTCCGAGCAGTACTTC. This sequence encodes CASSPSIFSEQYF.

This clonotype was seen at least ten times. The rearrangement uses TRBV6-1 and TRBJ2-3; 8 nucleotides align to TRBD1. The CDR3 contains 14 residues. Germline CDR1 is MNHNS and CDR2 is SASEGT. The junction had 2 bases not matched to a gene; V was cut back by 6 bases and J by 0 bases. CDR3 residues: CASRRTGSTDTQYF. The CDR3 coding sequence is TGTGCCAGCAGGAGGACAGGGAGCACAGATACGCAGTATTTT.

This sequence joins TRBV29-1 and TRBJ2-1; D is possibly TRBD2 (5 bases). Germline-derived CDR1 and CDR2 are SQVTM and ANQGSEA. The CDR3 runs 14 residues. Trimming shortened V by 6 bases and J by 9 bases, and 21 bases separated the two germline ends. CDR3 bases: TGCAGCGTCGGTATCGGGAACCCCGGCAGTGAGCAGTTCTTC. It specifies CSVGIGNPGSEQFF.

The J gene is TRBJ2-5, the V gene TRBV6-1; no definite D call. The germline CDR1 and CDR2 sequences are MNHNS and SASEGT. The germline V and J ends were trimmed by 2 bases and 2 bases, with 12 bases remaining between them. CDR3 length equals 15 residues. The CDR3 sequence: CASSEFDLLQETQYF. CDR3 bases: TGTGCCAGCAGTGAATTCGACCTTCTACAAGAGACCCAGTACTTC.

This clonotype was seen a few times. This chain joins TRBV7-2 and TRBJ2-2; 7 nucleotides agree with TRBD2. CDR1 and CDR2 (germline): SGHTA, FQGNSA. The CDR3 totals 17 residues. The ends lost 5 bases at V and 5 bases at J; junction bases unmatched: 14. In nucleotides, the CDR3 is TGTGCCAGCAGCCGAAACTCCGGGACTATTAGTACCGGGGAGCTGTTTTTT. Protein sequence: CASSRNSGTISTGELFF.

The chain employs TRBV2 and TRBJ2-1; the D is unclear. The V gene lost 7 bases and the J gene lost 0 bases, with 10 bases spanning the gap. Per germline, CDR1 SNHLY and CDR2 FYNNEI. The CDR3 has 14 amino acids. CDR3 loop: CASTDADSYNEQFF. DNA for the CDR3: TGTGCCAGCACAGATGCGGACTCCTACAATGAGCAGTTCTTC. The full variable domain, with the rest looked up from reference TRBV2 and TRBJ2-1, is EPEVTQTPSHQVTQMGQEVILRCVPISNHLYFYWYRQILGQKVEFLVSFYNNEISEKSEIFDDQFSVERPDGSNFTLKIRSTKLEDSAMYFCASTDADSYNEQFFGPGTRLTVL.

The CDR3 DNA reads as TGTGCCAGCAGATACAGACTAGCGTCCCCTATGGAGACCCAGTACTTC. It translates to CASRYRLASPMETQYF. This chain joins TRBV11-3 and TRBJ2-5, with 8 bases aligning to TRBD2. The CDR3 consists of 16 residues. In germline, CDR1 is SGHNT, CDR2 YENEEA. With 6 bases clipped from V and 5 bases from J, the junction kept 14 bases outside the gene matches. Full variable domain (rest looked up from reference TRBV11-3 and TRBJ2-5): EAGVVQSPRYKIIEKKQPVAFWCNPISGHNTLYWYLQNLGQGPELLIRYENEEAVDDSQLPKDRFSAERLKGVDSTLKIQPAELGDSAVYLCASRYRLASPMETQYFGPGTRLLVL.

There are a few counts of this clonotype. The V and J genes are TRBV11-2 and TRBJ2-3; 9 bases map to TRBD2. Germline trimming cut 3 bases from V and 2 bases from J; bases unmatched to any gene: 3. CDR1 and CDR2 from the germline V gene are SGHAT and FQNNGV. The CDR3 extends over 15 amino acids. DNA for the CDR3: TGTGCCAGCAGCTTTCTAGCGGGGTTCACAGATACGCAGTATTTT. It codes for CASSFLAGFTDTQYF.

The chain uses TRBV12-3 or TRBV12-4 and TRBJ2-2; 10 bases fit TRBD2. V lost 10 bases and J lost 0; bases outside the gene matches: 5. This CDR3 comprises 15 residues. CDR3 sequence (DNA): TGTGCCATCCCCGGACTAGCGGCGAACACCGGGGAGCTGTTTTTT. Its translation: CAIPGLAANTGELFF.

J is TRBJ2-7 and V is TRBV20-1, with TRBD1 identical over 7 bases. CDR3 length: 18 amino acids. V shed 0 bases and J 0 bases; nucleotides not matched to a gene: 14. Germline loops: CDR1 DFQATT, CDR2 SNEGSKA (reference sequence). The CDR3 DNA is TGCAGTGCTAGAGATCAGGGGACCGGGACAGCGAGCTCCTACGAGCAGTACTTC. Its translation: CSARDQGTGTASSYEQYF.

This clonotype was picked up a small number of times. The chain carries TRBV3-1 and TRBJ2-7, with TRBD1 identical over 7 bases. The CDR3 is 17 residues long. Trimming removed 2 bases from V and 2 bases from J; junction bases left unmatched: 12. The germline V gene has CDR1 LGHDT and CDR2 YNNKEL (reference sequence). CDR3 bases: TGTGCCAGCAGCCAATTTTCATTCGGGACAGCACCCTACGAGCAGTACTTC. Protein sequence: CASSQFSFGTAPYEQYF.

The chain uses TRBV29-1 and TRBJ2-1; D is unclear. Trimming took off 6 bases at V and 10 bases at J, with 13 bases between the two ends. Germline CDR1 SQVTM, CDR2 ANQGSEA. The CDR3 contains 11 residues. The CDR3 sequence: CSVSLVGEQFF. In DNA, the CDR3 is TGCAGCGTCAGCCTGGTTGGGGAGCAGTTCTTC.

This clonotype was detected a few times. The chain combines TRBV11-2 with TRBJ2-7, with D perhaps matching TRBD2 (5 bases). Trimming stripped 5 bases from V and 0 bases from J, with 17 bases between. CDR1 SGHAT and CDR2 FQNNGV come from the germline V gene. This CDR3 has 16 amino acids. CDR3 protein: CASSPFSRGSSYEQYF. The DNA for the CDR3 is TGTGCCAGCAGCCCATTCTCCCGAGGGTCCTCCTACGAGCAGTACTTC.